The next 12 T cell receptor beta chains were all read from a single sample in a study of graft-versus-host responses after intestinal transplantation. There were some 200,000 CFSE-labeled responder cells plated together with some 200,000 irradiated, violet-dye-labeled stimulator cells. TCRdb keeps only in-frame clones here, not all; method: immunoSEQ multiplex PCR. This table holds 6,000 to 7,500 clones, around a third found once. The specimen was alloreactive CD8+ T cells from a mixed lymphocyte reaction culture, collected before transplantation. Documented subset: CFSE-low proliferating T cells sorted from approximately 6-day pre-transplant mixed lymphocyte reaction (GvH or HvG direction). These receptors were obtained from a human patient who was an organ donor for intestinal transplantation.

The chain employs TRBV5-1 and TRBJ1-2, with TRBD1 identical over 9 bases. The CDR3 has 14 amino acids. Trimming took 1 base from V and 4 from J; bases not matched to a gene: 2. Per germline, CDR1 SGHRS and CDR2 YFSETQ. CDR3 in DNA: TGCGCCAGCAGCTTGACAGGGGGCGCCTATGGCTACACCTTC. Protein product: CASSLTGGAYGYTF.

The chain couples TRBV9 to TRBJ2-3, with D possibly matching TRBD2 (5 bases). V gave up 3 bases and J gave up 6 bases, with 17 bases separating them. The CDR3 length is 15 residues. Looked up from germline, CDR1 is SGDLS and CDR2 is YYNGEE. The CDR3 is CASSAHRLAPDTQYF. CDR3 sequence (DNA): TGTGCCAGCAGCGCCCACCGTTTAGCGCCGGATACGCAGTATTTT.

The CDR3 sequence: CASSNFPLTYNEQFF. The DNA for the CDR3 is TGTGCCAGCAGTAACTTTCCTCTCACCTACAATGAGCAGTTCTTC. The V and J genes are TRBV11-2 and TRBJ2-1; D unclear. The CDR3 sequence is 15 residues long. V shed 6 bases and J shed 2 bases, with 14 bases lying between them. Germline V gives CDR1 SGHAT, CDR2 FQNNGV.

The V gene is TRBV28, the J gene TRBJ2-7; maybe TRBD2 (5 bases). CDR3 size: 16 residues. V was pared by 6 bases and J by 5 bases, with 23 bases between. Germline loops: CDR1 MDHEN, CDR2 SYDVKM. DNA for the CDR3: TGTGCCAGCAGACGAACCCGGTTTTCCGCGGGTGACGAGCAGTACTTC. Protein sequence: CASRRTRFSAGDEQYF.

This rearrangement joins TRBV11-2 to TRBJ1-2; the D gene is possibly TRBD1 (6 bases). The CDR3 consists of 14 residues. V shed 5 bases and J shed 5 bases, with 15 bases lying between them. From germline, CDR1 is SGHAT and CDR2 FQNNGV. CDR3 sequence (DNA): TGTGCCAGCAGCCGCCGGGACACGGTGTATGGCTACACCTTC. Protein: CASSRRDTVYGYTF.

The rearrangement links TRBV4-1 to TRBJ2-7, with D perhaps TRBD2 (6 bases). With 0 bases removed from V and 0 bases from J, the gap between germline ends came to 12 bases. Germline CDR1 and CDR2: MGHRA and YSYEKL. CDR3 length equals 16 residues. The CDR3 loop is CASSQDWPGDSYEQYF. The DNA for the CDR3 is TGCGCCAGCAGCCAAGATTGGCCGGGGGACTCCTACGAGCAGTACTTC.

This clone is large. The rearrangement links TRBV27 to TRBJ1-2, with 7 bases matching TRBD1. J gave up 4 bases and V 2 bases, and 4 bases lay outside the gene matches. There are 14 residues in the CDR3. Germline CDR1 is MNHEY and CDR2 is SMNVEV (reference sequence). This chain's CDR3 is CASSLRDSPYGYTF. The CDR3 DNA follows: TGTGCCAGCAGTTTACGGGACAGTCCCTATGGCTACACCTTC.

V usage is TRBV25-1 and J usage is TRBJ2-3; TRBD1 is a possible D gene (5 bases). CDR3 length: 16 amino acids. Germline-derived CDR1 and CDR2 are MGHDK and SYGVNS. The V and J ends lost 2 bases and 2 bases respectively, with 14 bases between them. The CDR3 bases are TGTGCCAGCAGTGAACTTCTCGGCAGGGTCACAGATACGCAGTATTTT. Translation: CASSELLGRVTDTQYF.

This clone was picked up a small number of times. The chain combines TRBV29-1 with TRBJ2-7; D might be TRBD2 (6 bases). V shed 4 bases and J shed 3 bases, with 13 bases lying between them. This CDR3 has 13 residues. CDR1 and CDR2 from the germline V gene are SQVTM and ANQGSEA. CDR3 in amino acids: CSVVGGFGYEQYF. The CDR3 DNA reads TGCAGCGTTGTGGGAGGTTTCGGCTACGAGCAGTACTTC.

The sample holds a few counts of this clone. The rearrangement joins TRBV7-7 to TRBJ2-5; 7 nucleotides match TRBD2. V trimming: 1 base; J trimming: 5 bases; junction bases outside the gene matches: 4. This CDR3 has 14 residues. Germline CDR1 SSHAT, CDR2 FNYEAQ (reference sequence). The CDR3 is CASSLGGGSETQYF. The DNA for the CDR3 is TGTGCCAGCAGCTTAGGAGGCGGGAGCGAGACCCAGTACTTC.

This chain links TRBV6-1 with TRBJ1-2; 7 bases fit TRBD1. The germline V gene encodes CDR1 MNHNS and CDR2 SASEGT. The CDR3 runs 14 residues. Trimming at V came to 6 bases and at J to 0 bases, leaving 4 bases not matched to a gene. The CDR3 loop reads CASRETGSNYGYTF. CDR3 sequence (DNA): TGTGCCAGCAGAGAGACAGGGTCTAACTATGGCTACACCTTC.

The CDR3 DNA reads TGTGCCAGCAACCGGCGGGGGGGCCTATACAATGAGCAGTTCTTC. Protein: CASNRRGGLYNEQFF. The V call is TRBV9, the J call TRBJ2-1; 9 bases map to TRBD2. The trim removed 6 bases at V and 4 bases at J, leaving 8 bases unmatched. The CDR3 is 15 amino acids. Germline assignment: CDR1 SGDLS and CDR2 YYNGEE.